This T cell receptor beta chain was sequenced during a study of immune heterogeneity within non-small cell lung tumors. Broader study findings: Local T-cell clonality correlated moderately but significantly with local tumor mutational burden (R roughly 0.33).

Genomic DNA extracted from bulk tumor tissue served as template. A total of 600 ng was used per sample. Surgeons took several biopsies per primary tumor, spaced far apart, during surgery. Those enrolled were patients newly diagnosed with untreated non-small cell lung cancer and undergoing curative surgery. Patients newly diagnosed with non-small cell lung cancer and having curative-intent surgery served as donors. Concerning this clonotype itself: Its target is unknown.

Amplification of the TCR beta CDR3 was achieved through multiplex PCR with 32 V and 13 J primers. TCRdb analysed the multiplex PCR reads with MiXCR anew, one entry per CDR3 protein. The sample includes some 15,000 distinct CDR3 sequences, about 31% of them seen just once. The clonotype was recovered from a woman in her 50s with non-small cell lung cancer. The sequenced material came from lung tumor tissue.

The CDR3 spells CASSEGRLAGGYMDTQYF. CDR3 coding DNA: TGTGCCAGCAGTGAAGGAAGACTAGCGGGGGGGTACATGGATACGCAGTATTTT. The J gene is TRBJ2-3, the V gene TRBV9, with 14 positions matching TRBD2. CDR3 size: 18 residues. The J segment lost 6 bases and the V segment lost 5 bases, leaving 14 bases of the junction unmatched. Germline V gene data show CDR1 as SGDLS and CDR2 as YYNGEE.